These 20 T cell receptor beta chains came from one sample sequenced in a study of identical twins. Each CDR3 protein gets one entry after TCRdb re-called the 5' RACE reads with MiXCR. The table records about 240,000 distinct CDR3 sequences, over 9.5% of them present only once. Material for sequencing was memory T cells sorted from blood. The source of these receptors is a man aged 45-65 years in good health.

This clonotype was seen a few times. The CDR3 reads CASSSRDSDTQYF. CDR3 coding DNA: TGTGCCAGCAGTAGCCGGGACTCAGATACGCAGTATTTT. The gene calls are TRBV12-3 or TRBV12-4 and TRBJ2-3; a weak D match, TRBD2 (6 bases). The germline V and J ends were trimmed by 5 bases and 4 bases, with 10 bases remaining between them. The CDR3 runs to 13 residues.

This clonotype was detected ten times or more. This CDR3 is CASSRKQGRDQPQHF. The DNA for the CDR3 is TGTGCCAGCAGCCGCAAACAGGGGCGGGATCAGCCCCAGCATTTT. This rearrangement joins TRBV7-6 to TRBJ1-5, with 7 nucleotides matching TRBD1. The CDR3 is made up of 15 amino acids. The trim removed 5 bases at V and 5 bases at J, leaving 9 bases unmatched. Germline V gene sequence: CDR1 SGHVS, CDR2 FNYEAQ.

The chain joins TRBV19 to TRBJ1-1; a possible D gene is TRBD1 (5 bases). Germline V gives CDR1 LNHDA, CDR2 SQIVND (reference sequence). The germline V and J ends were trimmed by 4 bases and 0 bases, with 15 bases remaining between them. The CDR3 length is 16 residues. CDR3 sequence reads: CASSTTWGSMNTEAFF. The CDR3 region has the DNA TGTGCCAGTAGTACTACTTGGGGCAGCATGAACACTGAAGCTTTCTTT. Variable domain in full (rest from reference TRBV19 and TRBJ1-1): DGGITQSPKYLFRKEGQNVTLSCEQNLNHDAMYWYRQDPGQGLRLIYYSQIVNDFQKGDIAEGYSVSREKKESFPLTVTSAQKNPTAFYLCASSTTWGSMNTEAFFGQGTRLTVV.

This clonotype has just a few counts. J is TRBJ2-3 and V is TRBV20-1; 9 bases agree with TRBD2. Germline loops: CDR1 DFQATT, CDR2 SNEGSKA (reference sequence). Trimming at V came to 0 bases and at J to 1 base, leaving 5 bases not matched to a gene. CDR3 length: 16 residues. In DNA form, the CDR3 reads TGCAGTGCTAGAGATATAGCGGGAGATCGCACAGATACGCAGTATTTT. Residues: CSARDIAGDRTDTQYF.

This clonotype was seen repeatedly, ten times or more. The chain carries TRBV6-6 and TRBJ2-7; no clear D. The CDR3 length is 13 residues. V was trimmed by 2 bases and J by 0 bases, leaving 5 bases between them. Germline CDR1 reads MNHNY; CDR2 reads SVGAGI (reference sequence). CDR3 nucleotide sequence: TGTGCCAGCAGTTACCAGAGCTCCTACGAGCAGTACTTC. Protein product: CASSYQSSYEQYF.

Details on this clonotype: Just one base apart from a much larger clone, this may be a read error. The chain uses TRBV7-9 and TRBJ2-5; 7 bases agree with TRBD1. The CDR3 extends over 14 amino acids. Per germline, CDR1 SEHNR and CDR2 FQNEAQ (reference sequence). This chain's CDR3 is CAGSFEGARETQYF. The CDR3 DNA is TGTGCCGGCAGCTTCGAGGGGGCGCGAGAGACCCAGTACTTC.

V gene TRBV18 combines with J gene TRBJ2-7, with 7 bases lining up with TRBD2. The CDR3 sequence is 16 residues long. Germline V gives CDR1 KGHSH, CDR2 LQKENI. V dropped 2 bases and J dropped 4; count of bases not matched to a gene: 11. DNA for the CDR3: TGTGCCAGCTCACCATTGAGTCCTAGCGGAACTTACGAGCAGTACTTC. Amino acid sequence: CASSPLSPSGTYEQYF.

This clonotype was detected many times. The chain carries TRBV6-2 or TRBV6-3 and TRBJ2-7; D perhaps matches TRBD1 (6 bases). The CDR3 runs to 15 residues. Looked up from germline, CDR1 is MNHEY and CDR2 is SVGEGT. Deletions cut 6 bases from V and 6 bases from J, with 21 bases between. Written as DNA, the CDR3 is TGTGCCAGCAGAGAGCCGGGACAAGGTCTTCTCGAGCAGTACTTC. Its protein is CASREPGQGLLEQYF.

The CDR3 nucleotides are TGCAGTGCTGCCGCGACAGGTCGGAGAGAGACCCAGTACTTC. Translated: CSAAATGRRETQYF. The chain carries TRBV20-1 and TRBJ2-5, with D maybe TRBD1 (6 bases). This CDR3 region has 14 residues. Germline V gives CDR1 DFQATT, CDR2 SNEGSKA (reference sequence). V was clipped by 5 bases and J by 4 bases, with 17 bases between them.

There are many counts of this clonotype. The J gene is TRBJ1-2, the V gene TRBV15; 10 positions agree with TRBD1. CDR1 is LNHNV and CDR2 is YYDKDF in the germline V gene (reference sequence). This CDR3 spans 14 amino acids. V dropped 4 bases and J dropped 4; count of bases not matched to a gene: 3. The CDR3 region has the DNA TGTGCCACCAGCACGGACAGGGGGGGCTATGGCTACACCTTC. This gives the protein CATSTDRGGYGYTF.

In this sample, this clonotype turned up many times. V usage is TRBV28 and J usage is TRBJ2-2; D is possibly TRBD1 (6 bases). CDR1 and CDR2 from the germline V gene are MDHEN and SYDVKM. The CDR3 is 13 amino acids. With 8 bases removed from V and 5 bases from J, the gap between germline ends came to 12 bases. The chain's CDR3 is CASDKGVTGELFF. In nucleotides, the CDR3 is TGTGCCAGCGATAAGGGGGTAACCGGGGAGCTGTTTTTT.

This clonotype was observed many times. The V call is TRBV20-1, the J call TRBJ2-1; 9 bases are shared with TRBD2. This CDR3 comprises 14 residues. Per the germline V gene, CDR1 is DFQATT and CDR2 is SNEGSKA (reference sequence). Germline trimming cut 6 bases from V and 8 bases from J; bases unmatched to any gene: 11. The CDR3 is CSAPPQRGVYEQFF. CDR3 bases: TGCAGTGCCCCCCCCCAGCGGGGGGTTTATGAGCAGTTCTTC.

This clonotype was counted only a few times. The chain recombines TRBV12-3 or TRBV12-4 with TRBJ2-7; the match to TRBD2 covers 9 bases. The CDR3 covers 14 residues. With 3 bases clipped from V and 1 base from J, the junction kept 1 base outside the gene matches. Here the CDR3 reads CASSLREGSYEQYF. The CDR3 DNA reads TGTGCCAGCAGTTTGCGGGAGGGTTCCTACGAGCAGTACTTC.

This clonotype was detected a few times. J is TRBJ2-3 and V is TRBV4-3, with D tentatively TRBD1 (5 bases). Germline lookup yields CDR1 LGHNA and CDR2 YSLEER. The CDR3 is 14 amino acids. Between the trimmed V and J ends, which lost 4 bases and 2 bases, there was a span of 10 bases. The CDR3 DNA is TGCGCCAGCAGCCCCCAGGGTCTCACAGATACGCAGTATTTT. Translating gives CASSPQGLTDTQYF.

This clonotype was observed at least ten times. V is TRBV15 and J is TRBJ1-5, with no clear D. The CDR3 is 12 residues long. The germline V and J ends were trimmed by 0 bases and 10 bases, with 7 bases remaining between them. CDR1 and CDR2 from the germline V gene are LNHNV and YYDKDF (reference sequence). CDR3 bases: TGTGCCACCAGCAGAGATTTTGGTCCCCAGCATTTT. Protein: CATSRDFGPQHF.

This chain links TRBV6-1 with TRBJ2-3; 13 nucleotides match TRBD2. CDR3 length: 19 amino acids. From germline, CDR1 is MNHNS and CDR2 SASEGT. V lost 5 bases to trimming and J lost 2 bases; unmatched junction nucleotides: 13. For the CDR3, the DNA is TGTGCCAGCAGTAAGGGACTAGCGGGGTATAATGAACCCACAGATACGCAGTATTTT. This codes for CASSKGLAGYNEPTDTQYF.

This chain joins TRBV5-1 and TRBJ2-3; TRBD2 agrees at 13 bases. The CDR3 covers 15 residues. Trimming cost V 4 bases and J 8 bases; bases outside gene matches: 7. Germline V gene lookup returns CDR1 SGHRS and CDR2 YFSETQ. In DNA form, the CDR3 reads TGCGCCAGCAGCGCAGGGACTAGCGGGGCGGTTACGCAGTATTTT. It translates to CASSAGTSGAVTQYF. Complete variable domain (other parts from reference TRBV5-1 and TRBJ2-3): KAGVTQTPRYLIKTRGQQVTLSCSPISGHRSVSWYQQTPGQGLQFLFEYFSETQRNKGNFPGRFSGRQFSNSRSEMNVSTLELGDSALYLCASSAGTSGAVTQYFGPGTRLTVL.

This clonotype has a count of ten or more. CDR3 sequence reads: CSARPMLGPYNDEQFF. CDR3 nucleotides: TGCAGTGCTAGACCCATGTTAGGTCCTTACAACGATGAGCAGTTCTTC. The chain joins TRBV20-1 to TRBJ2-1; no clear D. V shed 2 bases and J shed 8 bases, with 22 bases lying between them. Germline V lookup: CDR1 DFQATT, CDR2 SNEGSKA (reference sequence). The CDR3 extends over 16 amino acids.

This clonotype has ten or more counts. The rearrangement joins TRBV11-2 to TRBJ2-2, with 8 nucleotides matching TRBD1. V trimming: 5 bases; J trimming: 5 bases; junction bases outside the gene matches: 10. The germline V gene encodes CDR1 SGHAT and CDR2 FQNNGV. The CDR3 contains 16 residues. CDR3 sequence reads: CASSGLRTGLTGELFF. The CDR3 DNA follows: TGTGCCAGCAGCGGACTCAGGACAGGGCTAACCGGGGAGCTGTTTTTT.

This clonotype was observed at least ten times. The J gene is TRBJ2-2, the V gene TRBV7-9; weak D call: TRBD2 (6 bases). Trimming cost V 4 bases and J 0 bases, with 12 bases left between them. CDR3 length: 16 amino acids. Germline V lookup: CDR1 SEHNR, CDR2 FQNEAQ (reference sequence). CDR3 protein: CASSSGTPPNTGELFF. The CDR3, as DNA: TGTGCCAGCAGCTCTGGGACTCCTCCGAACACCGGGGAGCTGTTTTTT.